These 9 T cell receptor beta chains were all obtained from the same sample, sequenced in a study of radiation and T cells in renal cell carcinoma. The protocol was immunoSEQ multiplex PCR, while the TCRdb copy is restricted to in-frame clones and leaves out a portion. Of about 130,000 clones listed, around 85% are singletons. Time point meaning: blood 2 weeks post-SBRT. As for treatment: 15 Gy SBRT to primary tumor, nephrectomy 4 weeks later. The sequences come from blood, collected from a patient whose treatment included radiotherapy and nephrectomy. The receptor set was obtained from a man in his forties or fifties with renal cell carcinoma.

The chain joins TRBV19 to TRBJ2-2, with 9 bases lining up with TRBD1. The CDR3 is made up of 15 amino acids. Germline CDR1 LNHDA, CDR2 SQIVND (reference sequence). Trimming removed 6 bases from V and 1 base from J; junction bases left unmatched: 3. The CDR3 DNA reads TGTGCCAGTAGGGAGGACAGGGGGAACACCGGGGAGCTGTTTTTT. Translation gives CASREDRGNTGELFF. The whole variable domain, filled in from reference TRBV19 and TRBJ2-2, reads DGGITQSPKYLFRKEGQNVTLSCEQNLNHDAMYWYRQDPGQGLRLIYYSQIVNDFQKGDIAEGYSVSREKKESFPLTVTSAQKNPTAFYLCASREDRGNTGELFFGEGSRLTVL.

This chain uses TRBV4-3 with TRBJ2-2, with 11 positions matching TRBD2. The germline gives CDR1 LGHNA, CDR2 YSLEER. The V segment lost 0 bases and the J segment 8 bases; nucleotides outside the gene matches: 8. This CDR3 has 17 residues. The CDR3 DNA sequence: TGCGCCAGCAGCCAAGATTTAGCGGGGGGGCCCGGTGGGGAGCTGTTTTTT. Encoded protein: CASSQDLAGGPGGELFF.

At least ten counts were recorded for this clone. This rearrangement joins TRBV29-1 to TRBJ1-1; the D is unclear. Germline loops: CDR1 SQVTM, CDR2 ANQGSEA. There are 12 residues in the CDR3. The germline V and J ends were trimmed by 4 bases and 7 bases, with 13 bases remaining between them. The CDR3 reads CSVVPGEIEAFF. CDR3 nucleotide sequence: TGCAGCGTTGTGCCTGGGGAAATTGAAGCTTTCTTT. Complete variable domain (other parts from reference TRBV29-1 and TRBJ1-1): SAVISQKPSRDICQRGTSLTIQCQVDSQVTMMFWYRQQPGQSLTLIATANQGSEATYESGFVIDKFPISRPNLTFSTLTVSNMSPEDSSIYLCSVVPGEIEAFFGQGTRLTVV.

This sequence joins TRBV5-1 and TRBJ2-7, with D tentatively TRBD1 (6 bases). This CDR3 is built from 15 residues. Germline CDR1 is SGHRS and CDR2 is YFSETQ. V dropped 0 bases and J dropped 6 bases, with 16 bases sitting between them. In DNA form, the CDR3 reads TGCGCCAGCAGCTTGGGATGGCAGGGGAATAGCGAGCAGTACTTC. Its protein product is CASSLGWQGNSEQYF.

This clone is medium-sized (0.01 to 0.1%). The chain has TRBV19 and TRBJ1-6, with D hard to call. Trimming took 3 bases from V and 3 from J, leaving 9 bases between them. The germline V gene encodes CDR1 LNHDA and CDR2 SQIVND (reference sequence). The CDR3 loop spans 15 amino acids. The CDR3 sequence: CASSIRPVYNSPLHF. The CDR3 DNA follows: TGTGCCAGTAGTATCCGGCCAGTCTATAATTCACCCCTCCACTTT.

This chain joins TRBV4-2 and TRBJ1-6; 10 positions agree with TRBD1. The CDR3 contains 16 residues. CDR1 is LGHNA, CDR2 YNFKEQ, per germline. The V segment lost 4 bases and the J segment 4 bases; nucleotides outside the gene matches: 4. The CDR3 region is CASSRDRGEYNSPLHF. The CDR3, as DNA: TGTGCCAGCAGCCGGGACAGGGGTGAATATAATTCACCCCTCCACTTT.

The chain employs TRBV7-3 and TRBJ2-7; 8 bases are a match to TRBD1. The CDR3 is 14 residues long. Per germline, CDR1 SGHTA and CDR2 FQGTGA. Trimming removed 3 bases from V and 3 bases from J; junction bases left unmatched: 4. The CDR3 here is CASSFDRGGYEQYF. The CDR3 DNA reads as TGTGCCAGCAGCTTTGACAGGGGAGGCTACGAGCAGTACTTC. Full variable domain (outside the CDR3, taken from reference TRBV7-3 and TRBJ2-7): GAGVSQTPSNKVTEKGKYVELRCDPISGHTALYWYRQSLGQGPEFLIYFQGTGAADDSGLPNDRFFAVRPEGSVSTLKIQRTERGDSAVYLCASSFDRGGYEQYFGPGTRLTVT.

The V gene is TRBV2, the J gene TRBJ2-7; the match to TRBD2 covers 11 bases. CDR1 SNHLY and CDR2 FYNNEI come from the germline V gene. This CDR3 has 14 residues. The ends lost 7 bases at V and 6 bases at J; junction bases unmatched: 8. The CDR3 nucleotides read TGTGCCAGCACTGCCACTAGCGGGAGTCGCGAGCAGTACTTC. This encodes CASTATSGSREQYF.

The chain recombines TRBV27 with TRBJ2-7; D might be TRBD1 (5 bases). V lost 4 bases, J lost 0 bases, and 10 bases lay in between. Germline CDR1 is MNHEY and CDR2 is SMNVEV (reference sequence). The CDR3 runs 14 residues. The DNA for the CDR3 is TGTGCCAGCAGTTCCCAGGGTCCCTCCTACGAGCAGTACTTC. Amino acids: CASSSQGPSYEQYF.